The entry below gives a single TCR beta chain sequence along with its context. The entry originates in a study of T cell responses to AZD1222 COVID-19 vaccine. Trimming took 6 bases from V and 4 from J; bases not matched to a gene: 14. The CDR3 is made up of 16 amino acids. The germline gives CDR1 MDHEN, CDR2 SYDVKM. Assay: immunoSEQ multiplex PCR; the TCRdb copy retains only in-frame clones and omits some. The sample contains around 130,000 clones, more than 70% of which appear only once. This chain links TRBV28 with TRBJ1-2; 7 bases are shared with TRBD1. This receptor was obtained from an adult who received the AZD1222 COVID-19 vaccine. Sequencing used peripheral blood, obtained 28 days after the second AZD1222 dose. The CDR3 here is CASRTGSTSRPYGYTF. The CDR3 DNA reads TGTGCCAGCAGGACAGGGTCCACCTCTCGCCCCTATGGCTACACCTTC.